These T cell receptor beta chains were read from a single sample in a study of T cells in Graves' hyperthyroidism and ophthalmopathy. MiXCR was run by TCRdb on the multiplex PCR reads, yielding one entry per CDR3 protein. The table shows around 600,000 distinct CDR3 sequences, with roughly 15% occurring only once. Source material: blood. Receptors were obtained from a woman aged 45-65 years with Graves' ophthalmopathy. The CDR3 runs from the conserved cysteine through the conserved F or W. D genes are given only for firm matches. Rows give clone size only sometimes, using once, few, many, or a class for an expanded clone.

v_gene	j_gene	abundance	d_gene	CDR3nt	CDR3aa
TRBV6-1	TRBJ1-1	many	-	TGTGCCAGCACCGAGGGGGGAGGCACTGAAGCTTTCTTT	CASTEGGGTEAFF
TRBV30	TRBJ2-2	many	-	TGTGCCTGGAATGCGGGACAACTGAACACCGGGGAGCTGTTTTTT	CAWNAGQLNTGELFF
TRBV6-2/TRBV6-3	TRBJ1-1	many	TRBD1	TGTGCCAGCAGTTACAGGGGGCGTACTGAAGCTTTCTTT	CASSYRGRTEAFF
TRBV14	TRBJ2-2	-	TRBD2	TGTGCCAGCAGCCGCGTAGCGGGAATGAGCACCGGGGAGCTGTTTTTT	CASSRVAGMSTGELFF
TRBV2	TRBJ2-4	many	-	TGTGCCAGCACGGAGGGGGCAGGGATTCAGTACTTC	CASTEGAGIQYF
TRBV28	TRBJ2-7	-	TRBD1	TGTGCCAGCAGAGATTCGACAGGGGGACTCTACGAGCAGTACTTC	CASRDSTGGLYEQYF
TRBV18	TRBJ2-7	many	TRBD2	TGTGCCAGCTCACCAGGGAGGGCGGGCGAGCAGTACTTC	CASSPGRAGEQYF
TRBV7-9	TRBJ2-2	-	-	TGTGCCAGCAGCCGAATAGTAGCCGGGGAGCTGTTTTTT	CASSRIVAGELFF
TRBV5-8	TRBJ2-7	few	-	TGTGCCAGCAGCTTTTATCAGGGTTCCTACGAGCAGTACTTC	CASSFYQGSYEQYF
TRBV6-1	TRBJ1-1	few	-	TGTGCCAGCAGCAACAGGGTAAGGGTTTTCTTT	CASSNRVRVFF
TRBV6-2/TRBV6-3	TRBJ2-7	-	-	TGTGCCAGCAGCCTCCGTATGGGCTCCTACGAGCAGTACTTC	CASSLRMGSYEQYF
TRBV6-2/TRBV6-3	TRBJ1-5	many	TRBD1	TGTGCCAGCAGTTATAAGACAGGGAGCAATCAGCCCCAGCATTTT	CASSYKTGSNQPQHF
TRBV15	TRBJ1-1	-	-	TGTGCCACCAGCAGAGACCGATCGAACACTGAAGCTTTCTTT	CATSRDRSNTEAFF
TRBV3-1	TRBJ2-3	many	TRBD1	TGTGCCAGCAGCCGGACAGGGTCGTCTGCGCAGTATTTT	CASSRTGSSAQYF
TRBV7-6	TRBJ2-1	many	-	TGTGCCAGCAGCTACGGGACACCATCCTACAATGAGCAGTTCTTC	CASSYGTPSYNEQFF
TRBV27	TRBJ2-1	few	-	TGTGCCAGCAGTTTCGGGGACTACAATGAGCAGTTCTTC	CASSFGDYNEQFF
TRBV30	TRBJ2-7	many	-	TGTGCCTGGAGTGTACTGTTAGGGGACCCTTCTAGTGAGCAGTACTTC	CAWSVLLGDPSSEQYF
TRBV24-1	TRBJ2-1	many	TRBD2	TGTGCCACCAGTGAACCGGGACTAGCGAACAATGAGCAGTTCTTC	CATSEPGLANNEQFF
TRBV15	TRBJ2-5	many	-	TGTGCCACCAGCTCACACGAGGGGGACCAAGAGACCCAGTACTTC	CATSSHEGDQETQYF
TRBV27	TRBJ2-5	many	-	TGTGCCAGCAGTAAAAGGATTGGAGGGCCGCGAAGGGGTGACCAGTACTTC	CASSKRIGGPRRGDQYF
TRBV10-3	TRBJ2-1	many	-	TGTGCCATCAGCGGAGGCTACAATGAGCAGTTCTTC	CAISGGYNEQFF
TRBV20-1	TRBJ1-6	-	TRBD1	TGCAGTGCTAGATCGGGACAGCATTTTAATTCACCCCTCCACTTT	CSARSGQHFNSPLHF
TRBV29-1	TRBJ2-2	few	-	TGCAGCGTTGGCTCGTTAGTAGGGTACGGGGAGCTGTTTTTT	CSVGSLVGYGELFF
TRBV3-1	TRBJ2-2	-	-	TGTGCCAGCAGCCAAGATGTAGGGGCGCGCACCGGGGAGCTGTCTTTT	CASSQDVGARTGELSF
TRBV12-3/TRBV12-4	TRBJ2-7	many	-	TGTGCCAGCAGCCATCTACAGGGTCCCGAGCAGTACTTC	CASSHLQGPEQYF
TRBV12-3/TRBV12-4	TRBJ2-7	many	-	TGTGCCAGCAGAAAGACGGAGACTTTTGACTACGAGCAGTACTTC	CASRKTETFDYEQYF
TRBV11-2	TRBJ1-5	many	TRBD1	TGTGCCAGCAGCCGGCATACGGGGCTCACAGGGGGCAATCAGCCCCAGCATTTT	CASSRHTGLTGGNQPQHF
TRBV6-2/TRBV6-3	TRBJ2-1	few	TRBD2	TGTGCCAGCAGTTACTCGGGCAGGGCGGGGGTCGGTGAGCAGTTCTTC	CASSYSGRAGVGEQFF
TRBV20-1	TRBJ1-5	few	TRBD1	TGCAGTGCTAGAGATCCCCAGGGGGGGGGGACATGGCGGCCCCAGCATTTT	CSARDPQGGGTWRPQHF
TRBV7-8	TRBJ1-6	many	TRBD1	TGTGCCAGCAGCGTCTCCGGGACAGGGAGTTCGGATTCACCCCTCCACTTT	CASSVSGTGSSDSPLHF
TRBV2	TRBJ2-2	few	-	TGTGCCAGCAGTGCCGCAGGGGATCACACCGGGGAGCTGTTTTTT	CASSAAGDHTGELFF
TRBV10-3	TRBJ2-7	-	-	TGTGCCATCAGTGTTGAGAACATCGAGCAGTACTTC	CAISVENIEQYF
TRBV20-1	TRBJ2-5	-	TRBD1	TGCAGTGCTCTCGAGTTATATACGGACAGGGTACAAGAGACCCAGTACTTC	CSALELYTDRVQETQYF
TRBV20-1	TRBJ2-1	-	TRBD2	TGCAGTGCTAGGAGGGTAGCGGGAGGCCTCAATGAGCAGTTCTTC	CSARRVAGGLNEQFF
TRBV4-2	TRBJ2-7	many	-	TGTGCCAGCAGCCACGCGGACGGAGACGAGCAGTACTTC	CASSHADGDEQYF
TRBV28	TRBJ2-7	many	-	TGTGCCAGCAGAGGATCCGGGAGAGGAGTTGAGCAGTACTTC	CASRGSGRGVEQYF
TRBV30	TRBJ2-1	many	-	TGTGCCTGGAGTCCTCGGGAGAGGATAGACAATGAGCAGTTCTTC	CAWSPRERIDNEQFF
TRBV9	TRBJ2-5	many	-	TGTGCCAGCAGCGTAGGGCCGGAGGAGACCCAGTACTTC	CASSVGPEETQYF
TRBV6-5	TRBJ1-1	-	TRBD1	TGTGCCAGCAGTCACACCGGGACAGCCAACACTGAAGCTTTCTTT	CASSHTGTANTEAFF
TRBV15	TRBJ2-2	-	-	TGTGCCACCAGCATAGGTACCGGGGAGCTGTTTTTT	CATSIGTGELFF
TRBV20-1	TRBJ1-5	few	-	TGCAGTGCTAGAGCCAGGGGAGCCAATCAGCCCCAGCATTTT	CSARARGANQPQHF
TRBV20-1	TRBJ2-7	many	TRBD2	TGCAGTGCTGCCGGAGGGACTAGCGGGAGGGCGGGTGAGCAGTACTTC	CSAAGGTSGRAGEQYF